This T cell receptor beta chain derives from a study of tumor-infiltrating lymphocytes in primary liver carcinoma. Findings and caveats of the study: Only about 8-25% of top clones occurred in every one of the five tumor regions. With p = 0.039, the top-250-clone fraction in tumors significantly exceeded that in blood.

For this clonotype: Antigen: not known.

Priming with a constant-region primer yielded TCR beta cDNA from roughly 490 ng total RNA. TCR beta libraries came from three nested multiplex PCR rounds using slightly modified ARM-PCR. Running roughly 10 cycles apiece, the first two PCR rounds relied on TRBV1-TRBV30 forward primers together with a C-beta reverse primer. TCRdb ran MiXCR on the multiplex PCR reads and lists one entry per CDR3 protein. The sample consists of about 30,000 distinct CDR3 sequences, around two thirds of them appearing once. Unsorted bulk tissue (roughly 19-30 mg) underwent RNA and DNA co-extraction. Patients had primary liver carcinoma treated by surgical resection. With chronic HBV infection, the patients were also treatment-naive. The CDR3 contains 14 residues. CDR1 is SQVTM, CDR2 ANQGSEA, per germline. The ends were cut back, 6 bases at V and 6 bases at J, with 18 bases in the middle.

Sequences were obtained from liver tumor tissue from sampling region 3. The subset denotes: tumor region T3, left-lateral pole. V and J are TRBV29-1 and TRBJ2-1; the D gene is possibly TRBD1 (6 bases). This clonotype was sampled from a woman aged 30 to 39 with primary liver carcinoma and hepatitis B virus infection. The CDR3 is CSVATGVNSNEQFF. For the CDR3, the DNA is TGCAGCGTCGCGACAGGAGTAAATTCCAATGAGCAGTTCTTC.